Below are 26 T cell receptor beta chains sequenced from a single sample in a study of T cell repertoires in cytomegalovirus infection. Their antigens are not known. TCRdb re-called the reads with MiXCR, one entry per CDR3 protein. The sample has 70,000 or so distinct CDR3 sequences; around 28% are singletons. The material was CD8+ T cells from cultured PBMCs, obtained from culture after CMV antigen stimulation. The receptors originated from a human donor in good health (CMV status not recorded). Some clones in this sample may be carry-over from other donors' samples.

This clonotype was observed many times. This chain joins TRBV24-1 and TRBJ2-1; 13 positions agree with TRBD2. J was trimmed by 5 bases and V by 9 bases; bases with no gene match: 0. Germline V CDR1 and CDR2: KGHDR, SFDVKD. The CDR3 length is 13 residues. As DNA, the CDR3 is TGTGCCACCGGGACTAGCGGGAACAATGAGCAGTTCTTC. It is translated as CATGTSGNNEQFF.

This clonotype appeared a few times. The chain carries TRBV9 and TRBJ2-3, with 12 bases fitting TRBD2. The junction had 0 bases not matched to a gene; V was cut back by 0 bases and J by 4 bases. This CDR3 is 15 amino acids long. CDR1 SGDLS and CDR2 YYNGEE come from the germline V gene. CDR3 amino acids: CASSVGLAGADTQYF. CDR3 nucleotides: TGTGCCAGCAGCGTAGGACTAGCGGGAGCAGATACGCAGTATTTT. Full variable domain (outside the CDR3, taken from reference TRBV9 and TRBJ2-3): DSGVTQTPKHLITATGQRVTLRCSPRSGDLSVYWYQQSLDQGLQFLIQYYNGEERAKGNILERFSAQQFPDLHSELNLSSLELGDSALYFCASSVGLAGADTQYFGPGTRLTVL.

V is TRBV11-3 and J is TRBJ1-6, with no clear D. The CDR3 loop spans 16 amino acids. Per germline, CDR1 SGHNT and CDR2 YENEEA. The germline V and J ends were trimmed by 1 base and 0 bases, with 7 bases remaining between them. The DNA for the CDR3 is TGTGCCAGCAGCTTAGGGGAAAGCTCCTATAATTCACCCCTCCACTTT. It yields the protein CASSLGESSYNSPLHF.

This clonotype was found a few times. The rearrangement links TRBV12-3 or TRBV12-4 to TRBJ2-5; 7 nucleotides line up with TRBD2. V was clipped by 8 bases and J by 4 bases; unmatched bases: 10. The CDR3 is made up of 14 amino acids. CDR3 bases: TGTGCCAGCCTTCCTGCGGGAGAAGGAGAGACCCAGTACTTC. It is translated as CASLPAGEGETQYF.

The chain couples TRBV5-6 to TRBJ2-7; 9 bases line up with TRBD2. Germline CDR1 reads SGHDT; CDR2 reads YYEEEE. The CDR3 is 13 amino acids. The junction had 5 bases not matched to a gene; V was cut back by 4 bases and J by 6 bases. The CDR3 here is CASSPGTSSEQYF. CDR3 sequence (DNA): TGTGCCAGCAGCCCCGGGACTAGCAGCGAGCAGTACTTC.

The V call is TRBV7-9, the J call TRBJ2-3, with D hard to call. Germline assignment: CDR1 SEHNR and CDR2 FQNEAQ (reference sequence). The CDR3 has 14 residues. V dropped 4 bases and J dropped 0 bases, with 8 bases sitting between them. CDR3 nucleotides: TGTGCCAGCAGCTCCTTAACTAGCACAGATACGCAGTATTTT. It yields the protein CASSSLTSTDTQYF.

This clonotype was counted a few times. V and J are TRBV12-3 or TRBV12-4 and TRBJ1-1; the D is unclear. This CDR3 spans 14 amino acids. V was pared by 3 bases and J by 0 bases, with 8 bases between. CDR3 region: CASSFLALNTEAFF. The CDR3 DNA follows: TGTGCCAGCAGTTTTTTGGCGCTGAACACTGAAGCTTTCTTT.

The V call is TRBV4-3, the J call TRBJ1-3; D not certain. V gave up 5 bases and J gave up 0 bases, with 11 bases separating them. Germline V gene lookup returns CDR1 LGHNA and CDR2 YSLEER. The CDR3 contains 15 residues. Here the CDR3 reads CASSAGVSSGNTIYF. In DNA form, the CDR3 reads TGCGCCAGCAGCGCGGGAGTCAGCTCTGGAAACACCATATATTTT.

In its sample, this clonotype was seen a few times. The CDR3 here is CASIRGRDGINQPQHF. CDR3 in DNA: TGTGCCAGCATCCGCGGCCGGGACGGAATCAATCAGCCCCAGCATTTT. The chain recombines TRBV2 with TRBJ1-5; tentatively, D is TRBD1 (5 bases). This CDR3 is built from 16 residues. Trimming stripped 7 bases from V and 3 bases from J, with 19 bases between. Germline values: CDR1 SNHLY, CDR2 FYNNEI. The full variable domain, in which reference TRBV2 and TRBJ1-5 provide the parts outside the CDR3, is EPEVTQTPSHQVTQMGQEVILRCVPISNHLYFYWYRQILGQKVEFLVSFYNNEISEKSEIFDDQFSVERPDGSNFTLKIRSTKLEDSAMYFCASIRGRDGINQPQHFGDGTRLSIL.

In its sample, this clonotype was seen many times. The chain carries TRBV7-8 and TRBJ1-2; a possible D gene is TRBD1 (6 bases). The V and J ends lost 1 base and 2 bases respectively, with 8 bases between them. The CDR3 is made up of 14 amino acids. Germline lookup yields CDR1 SGHVS and CDR2 FQNEAQ. In DNA, the CDR3 is TGTGCCAGCAGCTTAGGGACAGTCAACTATGGCTACACCTTC. Translated: CASSLGTVNYGYTF.

This clonotype was detected a few times. The V gene is TRBV10-3, the J gene TRBJ2-7; 8 bases are a match to TRBD1. From germline, CDR1 is ENHRY and CDR2 SYGVKD. Trimming removed 3 bases from V and 4 bases from J; junction bases left unmatched: 11. The CDR3 consists of 16 residues. The CDR3 reads CAISDPGQGGRYEQYF. The CDR3 bases are TGTGCCATCAGTGATCCCGGACAGGGTGGAAGGTACGAGCAGTACTTC.

The V call is TRBV7-9, the J call TRBJ2-1, with a tentative D call TRBD2 (5 bases). V gave up 7 bases and J gave up 0 bases, with 16 bases separating them. Germline V gives CDR1 SEHNR, CDR2 FQNEAQ (reference sequence). CDR3 size: 16 residues. The CDR3 coding sequence is TGTGCCAGCAACGAATCGACCCGGGGCTCCTACAATGAGCAGTTCTTC. As protein: CASNESTRGSYNEQFF.

This clonotype was detected many times. CDR3 DNA: TGTGCCAGCAGCTTAGCTCCAGCGACGTACGAGCAGTACTTC. This translates into CASSLAPATYEQYF. The chain has TRBV7-2 and TRBJ2-7, with D hard to call. The germline V gene has CDR1 SGHTA and CDR2 FQGNSA. This CDR3 is 14 amino acids long. V dropped 0 bases and J dropped 4 bases, with 10 bases sitting between them.

This clonotype was seen more than once but under ten times. The chain employs TRBV11-2 and TRBJ2-7; D is possibly TRBD1 (6 bases). CDR3 length equals 18 residues. V dropped 1 base and J dropped 2 bases, with 21 bases sitting between them. Per the germline V gene, CDR1 is SGHAT and CDR2 is FQNNGV. This CDR3 is CASSLGIYGTNLTYEQYF. For the CDR3, the DNA is TGTGCCAGCAGCTTAGGGATTTACGGGACAAATCTTACCTACGAGCAGTACTTC.

The chain links TRBV27 to TRBJ2-5, with D perhaps TRBD1 (5 bases). The V end lost 2 bases, the J end lost 0 bases, and 10 bases lay between the germline ends. The CDR3 extends over 15 amino acids. CDR1 MNHEY and CDR2 SMNVEV come from the germline V gene (reference sequence). CDR3 bases: TGTGCCAGCAGTTTACTACAGGAATACCAAGAGACCCAGTACTTC. Translation: CASSLLQEYQETQYF.

The gene calls are TRBV20-1 and TRBJ2-5; D possibly uses TRBD1 or TRBD2 (5 bases each). Trimming removed 5 bases at V and 1 base at J, with 11 bases between. The CDR3 extends over 13 amino acids. Germline CDR1 DFQATT, CDR2 SNEGSKA (reference sequence). Here the CDR3 DNA reads TGCAGTGCTCTTCGGGACGCCCAAGAGACCCAGTACTTC. Translated, it gives CSALRDAQETQYF.

The table lists this clonotype with a few counts. The chain links TRBV6-1 to TRBJ1-5, with D tentatively TRBD1 (6 bases). CDR1 and CDR2 (germline): MNHNS, SASEGT. The germline V and J ends were trimmed by 5 bases and 11 bases, with 22 bases remaining between them. There are 15 residues in the CDR3. The CDR3 DNA reads TGTGCCAGCAGTTTGTCCTCAGGGGATTTTTCGGCCCAGCATTTT. It specifies CASSLSSGDFSAQHF.

The chain has TRBV5-5 and TRBJ2-7, with D hard to call. The CDR3 has 13 residues. Trimming shortened V by 0 bases and J by 1 base, and 5 bases separated the two germline ends. CDR1 and CDR2 from the germline V gene are SGHKS and YYEKEE (reference sequence). CDR3 loop: CASSLGWSYEQYF. CDR3 in DNA: TGTGCCAGCAGCTTGGGTTGGTCCTACGAGCAGTACTTC.

Remarks on this clonotype: A much more abundant neighbour one base away suggests this may be a read error. The rearrangement links TRBV9 to TRBJ2-1; 10 nucleotides agree with TRBD2. CDR3 length: 15 residues. Germline V gene sequence: CDR1 SGDLS, CDR2 YYNGEE. The CDR3 spells CTSSAAGTSDNEQFF. CDR3 bases: TGTACCAGCAGCGCCGCCGGGACTAGCGACAATGAGCAGTTCTTC.

This clonotype has a count of ten or more. The gene calls are TRBV7-2 and TRBJ2-1; D unclear. Germline V gene lookup returns CDR1 SGHTA and CDR2 FQGNSA. This CDR3 contains 15 residues. Trimming took 2 bases from V and 2 from J, leaving 10 bases between them. The CDR3 region has the DNA TGTGCCAGCAGCTTAAGGGCACCGCCCTACAATGAGCAGTTCTTC. Its translation: CASSLRAPPYNEQFF.

The chain uses TRBV6-1 and TRBJ2-6, with 9 bases matching TRBD1. The germline V gene encodes CDR1 MNHNS and CDR2 SASEGT. V was clipped by 5 bases and J by 4 bases; unmatched bases: 9. The CDR3 spans 17 residues. CDR3 coding DNA: TGTGCCAGCAGTCACTGGACAGGGGATTCCGGGGCCAACGTCCTGACTTTC. It specifies CASSHWTGDSGANVLTF.

The chain links TRBV20-1 to TRBJ2-1; TRBD1 agrees at 10 bases. Germline V gene data show CDR1 as DFQATT and CDR2 as SNEGSKA (reference sequence). This CDR3 is 19 amino acids long. V lost 1 base, J lost 2 bases, and 14 bases stayed unmatched. CDR3 nucleotides: TGCAGTGCTAGAGTTTACTCGGGACAGGGGATAATCACCTACAATGAGCAGTTCTTC. It is translated as CSARVYSGQGIITYNEQFF.

The rearrangement uses TRBV18 and TRBJ2-5, with a possible D match to TRBD2 (6 bases). CDR3 length: 18 residues. V shed 8 bases and J shed 5 bases, with 30 bases lying between them. Germline V lookup: CDR1 KGHSH, CDR2 LQKENI. CDR3 region: CASARIGTSQISGETQYF. In DNA, the CDR3 is TGTGCCAGCGCACGAATCGGGACTTCACAGATTTCGGGGGAGACCCAGTACTTC.

This chain links TRBV27 with TRBJ2-1, with TRBD2 identical over 11 bases. This CDR3 contains 15 residues. V shed 5 bases and J 5 bases; nucleotides not matched to a gene: 5. The germline gives CDR1 MNHEY, CDR2 SMNVEV (reference sequence). The CDR3 DNA sequence: TGTGCCAGCAGTACCGGGACTAGCGGCCACAATGAGCAGTTCTTC. Translation gives CASSTGTSGHNEQFF.

This clonotype has more than one count but fewer than ten. The chain has TRBV2 and TRBJ2-1; D is unresolved. V was shortened by 6 bases and J by 5 bases, with 20 bases between the two germline ends. The CDR3 is 16 residues long. The germline V gene has CDR1 SNHLY and CDR2 FYNNEI. The CDR3 region is CASRWVGGAQDNEQFF. Here the CDR3 DNA reads TGTGCCAGCAGATGGGTGGGCGGCGCCCAGGACAATGAGCAGTTCTTC.

This clonotype was seen a handful of times. The chain uses TRBV12-3 or TRBV12-4 and TRBJ1-6; a weak D match, TRBD1 (5 bases). V lost 5 bases and J lost 3, with 11 bases in between. The CDR3 loop spans 15 amino acids. CDR3 region: CASSVGTGYNSPLHF. The CDR3 DNA reads as TGTGCCAGCAGTGTCGGGACGGGCTATAATTCACCCCTCCACTTT.